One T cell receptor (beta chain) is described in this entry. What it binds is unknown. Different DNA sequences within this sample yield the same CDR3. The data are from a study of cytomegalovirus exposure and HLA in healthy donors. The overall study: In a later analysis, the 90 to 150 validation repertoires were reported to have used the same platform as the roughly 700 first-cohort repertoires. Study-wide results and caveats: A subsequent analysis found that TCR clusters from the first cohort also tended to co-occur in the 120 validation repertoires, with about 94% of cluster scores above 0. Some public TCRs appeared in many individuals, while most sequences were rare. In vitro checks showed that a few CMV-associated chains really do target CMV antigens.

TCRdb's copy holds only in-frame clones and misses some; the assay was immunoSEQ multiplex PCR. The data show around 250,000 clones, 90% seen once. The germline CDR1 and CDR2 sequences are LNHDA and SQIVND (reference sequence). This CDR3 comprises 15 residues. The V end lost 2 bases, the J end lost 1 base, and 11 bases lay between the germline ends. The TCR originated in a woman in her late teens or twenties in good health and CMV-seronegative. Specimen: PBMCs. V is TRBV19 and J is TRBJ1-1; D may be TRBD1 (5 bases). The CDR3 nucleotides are TGTGCCAGTAGTATAACAGGAACCCAGAACACTGAAGCTTTCTTT. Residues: CASSITGTQNTEAFF.